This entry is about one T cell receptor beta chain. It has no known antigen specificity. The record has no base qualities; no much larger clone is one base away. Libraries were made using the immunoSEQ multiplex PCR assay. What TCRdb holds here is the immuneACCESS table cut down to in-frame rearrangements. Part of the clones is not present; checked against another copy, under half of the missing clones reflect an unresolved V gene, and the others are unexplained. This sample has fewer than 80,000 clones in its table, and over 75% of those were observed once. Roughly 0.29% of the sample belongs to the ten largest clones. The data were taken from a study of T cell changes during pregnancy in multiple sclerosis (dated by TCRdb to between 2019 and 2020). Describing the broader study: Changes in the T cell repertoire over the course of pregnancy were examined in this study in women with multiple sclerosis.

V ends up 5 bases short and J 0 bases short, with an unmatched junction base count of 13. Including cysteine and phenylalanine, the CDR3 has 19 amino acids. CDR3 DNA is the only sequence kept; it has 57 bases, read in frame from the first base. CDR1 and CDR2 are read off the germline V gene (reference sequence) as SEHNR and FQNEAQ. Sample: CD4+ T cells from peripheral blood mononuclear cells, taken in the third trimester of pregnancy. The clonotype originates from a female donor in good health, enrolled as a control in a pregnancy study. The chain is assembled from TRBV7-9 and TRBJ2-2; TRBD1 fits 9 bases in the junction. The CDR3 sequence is CASSPRTGALNTNTGELFF. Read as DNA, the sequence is TGTGCCAGCAGCCCAAGGACAGGGGCACTTAATACGAACACCGGGGAGCTGTTTTTT.